What follows are 22 T cell receptor beta chains derived from one specimen sequenced in a study of blood T cell repertoires in COVID-19. Using immunoSEQ multiplex PCR, the repertoire was profiled, and TCRdb retains in-frame clones only, with some absent. The sample holds about 240,000 clones, roughly four fifths seen once. The specimen sequenced was peripheral blood. The receptors here all came from a man aged 30-40 years who had recovered from COVID-19.

This rearrangement joins TRBV7-3 to TRBJ2-3; 10 bases match TRBD1. The length of the CDR3 is 14 residues. CDR1 and CDR2 (germline): SGHTA, FQGTGA. The V gene end was trimmed by 4 bases and the J gene end by 5 bases; junction bases not matched to a gene: 3. CDR3 protein: CASSSGTGVDTQYF. DNA for the CDR3: TGTGCCAGCAGCTCCGGGACAGGGGTAGATACGCAGTATTTT. Full variable domain (remainder filled in from reference TRBV7-3 and TRBJ2-3): GAGVSQTPSNKVTEKGKYVELRCDPISGHTALYWYRQSLGQGPEFLIYFQGTGAADDSGLPNDRFFAVRPEGSVSTLKIQRTERGDSAVYLCASSSGTGVDTQYFGPGTRLTVL.

J is TRBJ2-5 and V is TRBV4-1; possibly TRBD2 for D (5 bases). The CDR3 is made up of 20 amino acids. Germline assignment: CDR1 MGHRA and CDR2 YSYEKL. V dropped 6 bases and J dropped 4 bases, with 33 bases sitting between them. CDR3 in DNA: TGCGCCAGCAGTGATTTTGGTATGCGATACCTACCGGGGTACCCAGAGACCCAGTACTTC. It specifies CASSDFGMRYLPGYPETQYF.

CDR3 DNA sequence: TGTGCCAGCAGCTACCCGACAGACACCGGGGAGCTGTTTTTT. Translating gives CASSYPTDTGELFF. The chain combines TRBV5-4 with TRBJ2-2; D may be TRBD1 (5 bases). Germline CDR1 reads SGHNT; CDR2 reads YYREEE (reference sequence). Trimming pared 3 bases from V and 3 bases from J, leaving 9 bases between. The length of the CDR3 is 14 residues.

V usage is TRBV6-5 and J usage is TRBJ1-1, with 7 bases that match TRBD1. Germline V lookup: CDR1 MNHEY, CDR2 SVGAGI. The CDR3 loop spans 12 amino acids. J gave up 14 bases and V 0 bases, and 6 bases lay outside the gene matches. CDR3 DNA: TGTGCCAGCAGTTACTCGGGACAGCCAGAATTCTTT. Its protein product is CASSYSGQPEFF.

This clone was seen once. V is TRBV11-1 and J is TRBJ2-5; 7 positions agree with TRBD2. The length of the CDR3 is 14 residues. With 5 bases clipped from V and 5 bases from J, the junction kept 8 bases outside the gene matches. Germline V gene lookup returns CDR1 SGHAT and CDR2 FQDESV (reference sequence). The CDR3 sequence is CASSGREGSETQYF. The CDR3, as DNA: TGTGCCAGCAGCGGCAGGGAGGGATCGGAGACCCAGTACTTC.

This rearrangement joins TRBV7-6 to TRBJ1-6; 8 bases are a match to TRBD1. Germline V gene sequence: CDR1 SGHVS, CDR2 FNYEAQ. The CDR3 runs 19 residues. V dropped 4 bases and J dropped 6; count of bases not matched to a gene: 17. The CDR3 DNA reads TGTGCCAGCAGCTGGAAGGGGGCAGGGGGCCATCTAGCTAATTCACCCCTCCACTTT. Encoded protein: CASSWKGAGGHLANSPLHF.

The rearrangement joins TRBV28 to TRBJ2-3; 14 bases are shared with TRBD2. Germline loops: CDR1 MDHEN, CDR2 SYDVKM. This CDR3 spans 19 amino acids. The V segment lost 5 bases and the J segment 0 bases; nucleotides outside the gene matches: 10. The CDR3 DNA sequence: TGTGCCAGCAGTCCGCTGACTAGCGGGGGGGTCTTAAGCACAGATACGCAGTATTTT. As protein: CASSPLTSGGVLSTDTQYF. The whole variable domain, filled in from reference TRBV28 and TRBJ2-3, reads DVKVTQSSRYLVKRTGEKVFLECVQDMDHENMFWYRQDPGLGLRLIYFSYDVKMKEKGDIPEGYSVSREKKERFSLILESASTNQTSMYLCASSPLTSGGVLSTDTQYFGPGTRLTVL.

V usage is TRBV15 and J usage is TRBJ2-1, with D possibly matching TRBD1 (6 bases). Germline V gene lookup returns CDR1 LNHNV and CDR2 YYDKDF (reference sequence). The CDR3 spans 13 residues. Trimming cost V 0 bases and J 7 bases, with 7 bases left between them. The CDR3 loop reads CATSRDRGNEQFF. CDR3 bases: TGTGCCACCAGCAGAGATAGGGGGAATGAGCAGTTCTTC.

The V and J genes are TRBV6-5 and TRBJ1-2; D unclear. The CDR3 consists of 11 residues. Germline V gene sequence: CDR1 MNHEY, CDR2 SVGAGI. V was cut by 7 bases and J by 7 bases, with 10 bases left in between. DNA for the CDR3: TGTGCCAGCATTTCGAGTGGTGGCTACACCTTC. Translating gives CASISSGGYTF.

The chain links TRBV4-1 to TRBJ1-3; D remains unclear. The germline V and J ends were trimmed by 0 bases and 4 bases, with 13 bases remaining between them. CDR1 and CDR2 from the germline V gene are MGHRA and YSYEKL. The CDR3 is made up of 16 amino acids. The CDR3 coding sequence is TGCGCCAGCAGCCAAGATGGTAGCCGGATGGGAAACACCATATATTTT. This codes for CASSQDGSRMGNTIYF.

The V gene is TRBV3-1 (or the pseudogene TRBV3-2), the J gene TRBJ1-2; 7 positions match TRBD1. The germline gives CDR1 LGHDT, CDR2 YNNKEL (reference sequence). After removal of 4 bases from V and 2 bases from J, the junction contained 4 bases not matched to a gene. The CDR3 runs to 14 residues. This CDR3 is CASSLQGLNYGYTF. DNA of the CDR3: TGTGCCAGCAGCCTACAGGGGTTAAACTATGGCTACACCTTC.

The V and J genes are TRBV18 and TRBJ2-7, with TRBD1 identical over 9 bases. Germline CDR1 KGHSH, CDR2 LQKENI. The length of the CDR3 is 16 residues. J was trimmed by 4 bases and V by 6 bases; bases with no gene match: 13. This CDR3 reads CASSDDGTGRIYEQYF. CDR3 coding DNA: TGTGCCAGCTCTGACGACGGGACAGGGAGGATATACGAGCAGTACTTC.

The V and J genes are TRBV7-3 and TRBJ1-1, with D tentatively TRBD1 (5 bases). Germline CDR1 SGHTA, CDR2 FQGTGA. The CDR3 contains 14 residues. The V and J ends lost 1 base and 2 bases respectively, with 8 bases between them. The CDR3 nucleotides read TGTGCCAGCAGCTTAAGTGACAGTAACACTGAAGCTTTCTTT. Translated, it gives CASSLSDSNTEAFF.

This chain joins TRBV4-1 and TRBJ1-5; TRBD1 agrees at 7 bases. The CDR3 consists of 15 residues. The V and J ends lost 0 bases and 7 bases, in that order; junction bases with no gene match: 6. Germline V gene data show CDR1 as MGHRA and CDR2 as YSYEKL. This CDR3 reads CASSQESTGAQPQHF. DNA for the CDR3: TGCGCCAGCAGCCAAGAATCCACAGGGGCCCAGCCCCAGCATTTT.

The gene calls are TRBV19 and TRBJ1-5, with TRBD1 identical over 8 bases. Germline lookup yields CDR1 LNHDA and CDR2 SQIVND (reference sequence). Germline trimming cut 8 bases from V and 7 bases from J; bases unmatched to any gene: 13. The CDR3 has 15 amino acids. The chain's CDR3 is CASAREAGGDQPQHF. CDR3 sequence (DNA): TGTGCCAGTGCCCGGGAGGCAGGGGGCGACCAGCCCCAGCATTTT.

J is TRBJ2-1 and V is TRBV9; 11 bases fit TRBD2. V lost 3 bases and J lost 4; bases outside the gene matches: 3. The V gene's germline CDR1 is SGDLS and CDR2 YYNGEE. The CDR3 consists of 15 residues. This CDR3 is CASSEGLAVYNEQFF. CDR3 nucleotide sequence: TGTGCCAGCAGCGAGGGACTAGCGGTTTACAATGAGCAGTTCTTC.

The chain recombines TRBV9 with TRBJ1-4; 9 positions match TRBD1. V was clipped by 3 bases and J by 6 bases; unmatched bases: 9. The CDR3 runs to 16 residues. Germline CDR1 SGDLS, CDR2 YYNGEE. DNA for the CDR3: TGTGCCAGCAGCGCAAGTAAGACAGGGGGTCATGAAAAACTGTTTTTT. Its translation: CASSASKTGGHEKLFF.

This chain links TRBV5-6 with TRBJ2-5; 12 nucleotides align to TRBD2. The germline CDR1 and CDR2 sequences are SGHDT and YYEEEE. Trimming at V came to 3 bases and at J to 0 bases, leaving 0 bases not matched to a gene. This CDR3 comprises 15 residues. CDR3 in DNA: TGTGCCAGCAGCTGGACTAGCGGGAACCAAGAGACCCAGTACTTC. It translates to CASSWTSGNQETQYF. Combining the CDR3 with reference TRBV5-6 and TRBJ2-5 gives the whole variable domain DAGVTQSPTHLIKTRGQQVTLRCSPKSGHDTVSWYQQALGQGPQFIFQYYEEEERQRGNFPDRFSGHQFPNYSSELNVNALLLGDSALYLCASSWTSGNQETQYFGPGTRLLVL.

The V call is TRBV14, the J call TRBJ2-6, with TRBD1 as a possible D gene (6 bases). Trimming cost V 2 bases and J 0 bases, with 14 bases left between them. This CDR3 has 18 residues. Germline CDR1 SGHDN, CDR2 FVKESK. The CDR3 region is CASSQWGRRFSGANVLTF. The CDR3 coding sequence is TGTGCCAGCAGCCAATGGGGGCGCCGGTTCTCTGGGGCCAACGTCCTGACTTTC.

The chain recombines TRBV27 with TRBJ2-1; 7 positions match TRBD2. This CDR3 contains 18 residues. J lost 5 bases, V lost 4 bases, and 17 bases had no gene match. The germline CDR1 and CDR2 sequences are MNHEY and SMNVEV (reference sequence). The DNA for the CDR3 is TGTGCCAGCAGTTCCAACCCATCTCAGCGGGGATCTCACAATGAGCAGTTCTTC. It codes for CASSSNPSQRGSHNEQFF.

The rearrangement links TRBV25-1 to TRBJ1-6; TRBD1 agrees at 7 bases. This CDR3 has 15 amino acids. J was trimmed by 2 bases and V by 6 bases; bases with no gene match: 4. Germline V gene data show CDR1 as MGHDK and CDR2 as SYGVNS. The CDR3, as DNA: TGTGCCAGCAGGAACAGGGGCGCCTATAATTCACCCCTCCACTTT. Translation gives CASRNRGAYNSPLHF.

The chain combines TRBV19 with TRBJ2-1; D is uncertain. Germline V gives CDR1 LNHDA, CDR2 SQIVND (reference sequence). The CDR3 is 13 residues long. V lost 0 bases, J lost 9 bases, and 9 bases lay in between. The CDR3 protein is CASSIEVVGEQFF. CDR3 sequence (DNA): TGTGCCAGTAGTATAGAGGTAGTCGGTGAGCAGTTCTTC.